The T cell receptor beta chain under discussion was sequenced for a study of shared clonotypes between healthy human individuals. Regarding the study as a whole: Larger estimated richness was generally seen in naive subsets than in memory subsets.

A note on this clone: What it recognizes is unknown.

Clones were sequenced by immunoSEQ multiplex PCR, and TCRdb holds only the in-frame ones, with some missing. The repertoire holds more than 2 million clones, with approximately 95% as singletons. Sample: naive CD4+ T cells sorted from blood. Specified subset: CD45RA+ positively selected. The sequence came from a man between 18 and 29 years old in good health.

This chain's CDR3 is CASSVGQGGEKLFF. The CDR3 DNA reads as TGTGCCAGCAGTGTCGGGCAGGGGGGCGAAAAACTGTTTTTT. This chain joins TRBV25-1 and TRBJ1-4; 7 bases line up with TRBD1. Germline V lookup: CDR1 MGHDK, CDR2 SYGVNS. This CDR3 has 14 residues. The J segment lost 8 bases and the V segment lost 4 bases, leaving 7 bases of the junction unmatched.